One and the same sample provided the 27 T cell receptor beta chains below, sequenced in a study of blood T cell repertoires in COVID-19. Here immunoSEQ multiplex PCR was the method, and the copy in TCRdb shows in-frame clones only, minus some. The sample has 100,000 or so clones, about 85% seen once. Sequencing input: peripheral blood. These receptors were taken from a human donor in a cohort sampled during active COVID-19.

The rearrangement uses TRBV13 and TRBJ1-6, with 7 positions matching TRBD1. The length of the CDR3 is 16 residues. Germline-derived CDR1 and CDR2 are PRHDT and FYEKMQ (reference sequence). The junction had 9 bases not matched to a gene; V was cut back by 0 bases and J by 10 bases. Here the CDR3 DNA reads TGTGCCAGCAGCTTAGGCCACCGGGACAGTGGGTCACCCCTCCACTTT. Translated, it gives CASSLGHRDSGSPLHF. The whole variable domain, filled in from reference TRBV13 and TRBJ1-6, reads AAGVIQSPRHLIKEKRETATLKCYPIPRHDTVYWYQQGPGQDPQFLISFYEKMQSDKGSIPDRFSAQQFSDYHSELNMSSLELGDSALYFCASSLGHRDSGSPLHFGNGTRLTVT.

Only one count was recorded for this clone. This rearrangement joins TRBV2 to TRBJ2-4; 9 nucleotides match TRBD2. Germline V gene lookup returns CDR1 SNHLY and CDR2 FYNNEI. V was pared by 6 bases and J by 15 bases, with 9 bases of the junction left unmatched. This CDR3 is 12 amino acids long. The CDR3 coding sequence is TGTGCCAGCAGCCCGGGGTTAGCGGGAGTGTACTTC. Encoded protein: CASSPGLAGVYF.

The CDR3 nucleotides are TGTGCCAGCAGTTTCACCACCGCAGATGAAAAACTGTTTTTT. Its translation: CASSFTTADEKLFF. The V gene is TRBV28, the J gene TRBJ1-4; D gene uncertain. The CDR3 contains 14 residues. V lost 3 bases and J 6 bases, leaving 11 bases between the germline ends. The germline CDR1 and CDR2 sequences are MDHEN and SYDVKM.

The chain recombines TRBV6-5 with TRBJ1-2; no definite D call. Trimming shortened V by 4 bases and J by 0 bases, and 9 bases separated the two germline ends. This CDR3 has 14 amino acids. The V gene's germline CDR1 is MNHEY and CDR2 SVGAGI. As DNA, the CDR3 is TGTGCCAGCAGTTTAACAGAAGCTAACTATGGCTACACCTTC. Protein: CASSLTEANYGYTF.

This clone has just a few counts. The chain is built from TRBV29-1 and TRBJ1-5; D is undetermined. Germline CDR1 and CDR2: SQVTM and ANQGSEA. The CDR3 is 12 residues long. Trimming took 3 bases from V and 8 from J, leaving 11 bases between them. The CDR3 DNA follows: TGCAGCGTTGACCGATTCAGCGAGCCCCAGCATTTT. Encoded protein: CSVDRFSEPQHF.

This rearrangement joins TRBV29-1 to TRBJ1-1, with a tentative D call TRBD1 (5 bases). The CDR3 extends over 12 amino acids. From germline, CDR1 is SQVTM and CDR2 ANQGSEA. Trimming took 7 bases from V and 4 from J, leaving 13 bases between them. CDR3 bases: TGCAGCGGGGGGGAGGCAGCCACTGAAGCTTTCTTT. It translates to CSGGEAATEAFF.

The chain carries TRBV14 and TRBJ2-1; TRBD1 might be the D (6 bases). V lost 4 bases, J lost 7 bases, and 17 bases lay in between. CDR1 SGHDN and CDR2 FVKESK come from the germline V gene. The CDR3 is made up of 15 amino acids. CDR3 DNA sequence: TGTGCCAGCAGCCCGGGCTGGGGGCGCGAAAATGAGCAGTTCTTC. This gives the protein CASSPGWGRENEQFF.

This chain joins TRBV19 and TRBJ2-1, with 7 bases identical to TRBD2. CDR1 LNHDA and CDR2 SQIVND come from the germline V gene (reference sequence). Germline trimming cut 1 base from V and 7 bases from J; bases unmatched to any gene: 10. CDR3 size: 16 residues. The CDR3 coding sequence is TGTGCCAGTAGTATAGGACGGGGGAGGGCCGGGAATGAGCAGTTCTTC. This translates into CASSIGRGRAGNEQFF.

The chain couples TRBV28 to TRBJ1-5; TRBD1 agrees at 7 bases. With 8 bases clipped from V and 2 bases from J, the junction kept 9 bases outside the gene matches. CDR3 length equals 15 residues. Germline V gives CDR1 MDHEN, CDR2 SYDVKM. CDR3 coding DNA: TGTGCCAGCGGGACGACAGGGTCCGGCAATCAGCCCCAGCATTTT. Translating gives CASGTTGSGNQPQHF.

The V call is TRBV7-9, the J call TRBJ2-7; D unresolved. The CDR3 is 12 amino acids. Deletions cut 7 bases from V and 1 base from J, with 8 bases between. Germline-derived CDR1 and CDR2 are SEHNR and FQNEAQ (reference sequence). Here the CDR3 DNA reads TGTGCCAGCACCACAACTTCCTACGAGCAGTACTTC. Translation gives CASTTTSYEQYF.

This clone came up once. The V and J genes are TRBV5-1 and TRBJ1-2; no reliable D call. The CDR3 covers 15 residues. The germline CDR1 and CDR2 sequences are SGHRS and YFSETQ. V lost 1 base, J lost 2 bases, and 12 bases lay in between. DNA for the CDR3: TGCGCCAGCAGCTTGTTGCAGTCCCAAAACTATGGCTACACCTTC. This gives the protein CASSLLQSQNYGYTF.

The V and J genes are TRBV7-9 and TRBJ1-5; a weak D match, TRBD1 (5 bases). Germline V lookup: CDR1 SEHNR, CDR2 FQNEAQ (reference sequence). Trimming removed 5 bases from V and 6 bases from J, with 17 bases in between. CDR3 length: 15 residues. This CDR3 reads CASSPSLGATQPQHF. As DNA, the CDR3 is TGTGCCAGCAGCCCTAGTCTAGGGGCCACTCAGCCCCAGCATTTT.

The rearrangement links TRBV27 to TRBJ2-2, with TRBD1 identical over 7 bases. After removal of 9 bases from V and 2 bases from J, the junction contained 3 bases not matched to a gene. There are 13 residues in the CDR3. Germline V gene data show CDR1 as MNHEY and CDR2 as SMNVEV (reference sequence). CDR3 in amino acids: CARTGINTGELFF. The CDR3 DNA reads as TGTGCCAGGACAGGGATTAACACCGGGGAGCTGTTTTTT.

A note on this clone: The same CDR3 is also encoded by other DNA sequences in this sample. V and J are TRBV4-2 and TRBJ2-7, with 7 bases fitting TRBD1. There are 15 residues in the CDR3. The ends lost 0 bases at V and 4 bases at J; junction bases unmatched: 6. Germline-derived CDR1 and CDR2 are LGHNA and YNFKEQ. The CDR3 coding sequence is TGTGCCAGCAGCCAAGATCGTTCACAGGGGTACGAGCAGTACTTC. Residues: CASSQDRSQGYEQYF.

Only a few counts were recorded for this clone. The rearrangement links TRBV7-9 to TRBJ1-4; D is undetermined. Looked up from germline, CDR1 is SEHNR and CDR2 is FQNEAQ (reference sequence). CDR3 length: 13 residues. V was pared by 5 bases and J by 7 bases, with 11 bases between. The CDR3 coding sequence is TGTGCCAGCAGCCCCTCCGGAGGTGAAAAACTGTTTTTT. Translating gives CASSPSGGEKLFF.

The genes are TRBV29-1 and TRBJ1-1; possible D gene TRBD1, 5 bases. The length of the CDR3 is 14 residues. Germline CDR1 and CDR2: SQVTM and ANQGSEA. V lost 1 base to trimming and J lost 5 bases, with 14 bases between them. CDR3 sequence (DNA): TGCAGCGTTGAAGTGGGGATGGGGGGAACTGAAGCTTTCTTT. Translating it yields CSVEVGMGGTEAFF. Looking up the rest from reference TRBV29-1 and TRBJ1-1 gives the full variable domain: SAVISQKPSRDICQRGTSLTIQCQVDSQVTMMFWYRQQPGQSLTLIATANQGSEATYESGFVIDKFPISRPNLTFSTLTVSNMSPEDSSIYLCSVEVGMGGTEAFFGQGTRLTVV.

V gene TRBV5-5 combines with J gene TRBJ2-3, with D uncertain. Looked up from germline, CDR1 is SGHKS and CDR2 is YYEKEE (reference sequence). V was shortened by 0 bases and J by 2 bases, with 10 bases between the two germline ends. CDR3 length equals 15 residues. In nucleotides, the CDR3 is TGTGCCAGCAGCTTGGCCGTGGGCCTCACAGATACGCAGTATTTT. It codes for CASSLAVGLTDTQYF.

The chain joins TRBV4-1 to TRBJ1-1; 8 bases map to TRBD1. Germline V gene sequence: CDR1 MGHRA, CDR2 YSYEKL. This CDR3 spans 17 amino acids. The J segment lost 4 bases and the V segment lost 4 bases, leaving 14 bases of the junction unmatched. The CDR3 region is CASSPGQGIIEGTEAFF. DNA of the CDR3: TGCGCCAGCAGCCCTGGACAGGGTATTATAGAGGGCACTGAAGCTTTCTTT.

As DNA, the CDR3 is TGTGCCAGCAGTGCGGTAATGACAGGGGGCCGAGAGACCCAGTACTTC. Translation gives CASSAVMTGGRETQYF. This sequence joins TRBV25-1 and TRBJ2-5; 10 bases match TRBD1. V was clipped by 4 bases and J by 4 bases; unmatched bases: 9. CDR3 size: 16 residues. Germline lookup yields CDR1 MGHDK and CDR2 SYGVNS.

This clone was detected a few times. J is TRBJ1-5 and V is TRBV28; 9 nucleotides line up with TRBD1. The V gene's germline CDR1 is MDHEN and CDR2 SYDVKM. The junction had 12 bases not matched to a gene; V was cut back by 9 bases and J by 6 bases. CDR3 size: 15 residues. The CDR3 sequence: CASGSGTGIRQPQHF. The CDR3 DNA sequence: TGTGCCAGTGGATCCGGGACAGGGATACGTCAGCCCCAGCATTTT.

CDR3 nucleotide sequence: TGTGCCAGCAGCTCTAGTCCGGTAGATACGCAGTATTTT. It is translated as CASSSSPVDTQYF. The J gene is TRBJ2-3, the V gene TRBV7-3; D remains unclear. The CDR3 is 13 amino acids. Per germline, CDR1 SGHTA and CDR2 FQGTGA. With 4 bases removed from V and 5 bases from J, the gap between germline ends came to 10 bases. The complete variable domain, with remaining parts taken from reference TRBV7-3 and TRBJ2-3, reads GAGVSQTPSNKVTEKGKYVELRCDPISGHTALYWYRQSLGQGPEFLIYFQGTGAADDSGLPNDRFFAVRPEGSVSTLKIQRTERGDSAVYLCASSSSPVDTQYFGPGTRLTVL.

The chain is built from TRBV18 and TRBJ2-5, with 11 nucleotides matching TRBD2. J lost 3 bases, V lost 6 bases, and 6 bases had no gene match. Germline V gives CDR1 KGHSH, CDR2 LQKENI. This CDR3 is 15 amino acids long. The CDR3 sequence is CASSSRSGREETQYF. In DNA, the CDR3 is TGTGCCAGCTCGTCTCGTAGCGGGAGGGAAGAGACCCAGTACTTC. The full variable domain, rest sourced from reference TRBV18 and TRBJ2-5, is NAGVMQNPRHLVRRRGQEARLRCSPMKGHSHVYWYRQLPEEGLKFMVYLQKENIIDESGMPKERFSAEFPKEGPSILRIQQVVRGDSAAYFCASSSRSGREETQYFGPGTRLLVL.

The genes are TRBV3-1 (or the pseudogene TRBV3-2) and TRBJ2-1; D might be TRBD1 (5 bases). CDR3 length: 13 residues. CDR1 and CDR2 from the germline V gene are LGHDT and YNNKEL (reference sequence). The V and J ends lost 2 bases and 6 bases respectively, with 8 bases between them. DNA of the CDR3: TGTGCCAGCAGCCAAAAGGGGTCCAATGAGCAGTTCTTC. Translating it yields CASSQKGSNEQFF.

This clone was detected a few times. The V gene is TRBV19, the J gene TRBJ2-1, with 11 bases that match TRBD2. The junction had 7 bases not matched to a gene; V was cut back by 3 bases and J by 0 bases. The CDR3 spans 18 residues. CDR1 and CDR2 from the germline V gene are LNHDA and SQIVND (reference sequence). The CDR3 nucleotides read TGTGCCAGTAGTATCGGGCCTAGCGGGAGGTCCTCCTACAATGAGCAGTTCTTC. Encoded protein: CASSIGPSGRSSYNEQFF.

This rearrangement joins TRBV6-5 to TRBJ1-2, with 9 bases matching TRBD1. CDR1 MNHEY and CDR2 SVGAGI come from the germline V gene. V was pared by 6 bases and J by 8 bases, with 13 bases of the junction left unmatched. The CDR3 covers 15 residues. CDR3 nucleotide sequence: TGTGCCAGCAGCCAGAAAACACAGGGGGCGACCGGCTACACCTTC. Translation gives CASSQKTQGATGYTF.

This clone was detected a few times. The CDR3 here is CASSFTGQGLGSPLHF. CDR3 in DNA: TGCGCCAGCAGCTTTACAGGGCAGGGGCTTGGTTCACCCCTCCACTTT. The chain recombines TRBV5-1 with TRBJ1-6, with D tentatively TRBD1 (6 bases). Germline V gene sequence: CDR1 SGHRS, CDR2 YFSETQ. Trimming took off 2 bases at V and 9 bases at J, with 18 bases between the two ends. The CDR3 is made up of 16 amino acids.

V and J are TRBV21-1 and TRBJ1-4; no DNA check was done on the table's D call, TRBD1. TRBV21-1 is an annotated pseudogene. CDR3 length equals 21 residues. The CDR3 reads CASSKGGWTGRESGGNEKLFF. DNA of the CDR3: TGTGCCAGCAGCAAAGGGGGTTGGACAGGGCGCGAGTCGGGCGGTAATGAAAAACTGTTTTTT.